The entry below describes one T cell receptor beta chain. Antigen unknown. This sample stems from a study of PD-L1 blockade in urothelial cancer. As for the study in general: The median number of T cells present in blood samples was 140,000 to 150,000. Study observations and caveats: At the 3-week point, tumor-associated blood clones expanded more in durable-benefit patients.

Samples spanned pretreatment and treatment, with 1 to 8 time points per patient. TCRdb's table, derived via immunoSEQ multiplex PCR, lists solely in-frame clones and lacks some. The sample yields 75,000 to 95,000 clones, roughly 90% seen once. The sample in question was PBMCs, obtained around atezolizumab (anti-PD-L1) treatment. The TCR comes from a man aged 60 to 75 with urothelial cancer.

The CDR3 DNA reads as TGTGCCAGTAGCCCCCGGGGGGCGCTTACCTACGAGCAGTACTTC. Translation: CASSPRGALTYEQYF. The V gene is TRBV19, the J gene TRBJ2-7, with a tentative D call TRBD2 (7 bases). The CDR3 extends over 15 amino acids. In germline, CDR1 is LNHDA, CDR2 SQIVND (reference sequence). Trimming left V 6 bases short and J 2 bases short, with 17 bases between.